The 7 T cell receptor beta chains reported below all come from one sample, sequenced in a study of T cells in Graves' hyperthyroidism and ophthalmopathy. From RNA transcripts, TCR beta CDR3 regions were amplified. When the TCR CDR3 underwent first-round RT-PCR, the HTBI primer set was used. TCRdb re-analysed the multiplex PCR reads in MiXCR, keeping a single row per CDR3 protein. The sample has some 400,000 distinct CDR3 sequences, approximately 15% seen once; the top ten hold around 21%. The source material was blood. The receptors here all came from a man aged 25-45 years with Graves' hyperthyroidism that later progressed to Graves' ophthalmopathy.

This clonotype showed up many times. This chain uses TRBV7-3 with TRBJ2-3; TRBD2 matches 14 bases. CDR3 length equals 16 residues. The J segment lost 3 bases and the V segment lost 4 bases, leaving 3 bases of the junction unmatched. From germline, CDR1 is SGHTA and CDR2 FQGTGA. CDR3 amino acids: CASSSGLAGGTDTQYF. CDR3 nucleotide sequence: TGTGCCAGCAGCTCTGGACTAGCGGGGGGTACAGATACGCAGTATTTT.

This clonotype was seen many times. The chain has TRBV12-3 or TRBV12-4 and TRBJ2-3; no reliable D call. The CDR3 spans 11 residues. Trimming shortened V by 3 bases and J by 5 bases, and 3 bases separated the two germline ends. The CDR3 DNA reads TGTGCCAGCAGTTTGATAGATACGCAGTATTTT. Protein product: CASSLIDTQYF.

The CDR3 DNA follows: TGCAGTGCTAGAACACCCCCCCCGGGGGCGAGAATGTCCTACGAGCAGTACTTC. This translates into CSARTPPPGARMSYEQYF. V and J are TRBV20-1 and TRBJ2-7; perhaps D is TRBD1 or TRBD2 (6 bases each). CDR3 length: 18 amino acids. Per germline, CDR1 DFQATT and CDR2 SNEGSKA (reference sequence). Trimming shortened V by 2 bases and J by 1 base, and 24 bases separated the two germline ends.

Concerning this clonotype itself: A junction end diverges from the germline sequence, so it may reflect a read error. J is TRBJ1-2 and V is TRBV6-4, with D tentatively TRBD1 (5 bases). The length of the CDR3 is 13 residues. Germline-derived CDR1 and CDR2 are MRHNA and SNTAGT. The CDR3 nucleotides are TGTGCCAGCAGTTCAGACAGTGCTTATGGCCACACCTTC. The encoded protein is CASSSDSAYGHTF.

The chain joins TRBV9 to TRBJ2-3, with 10 bases lining up with TRBD2. The CDR3 has 16 amino acids. Germline loops: CDR1 SGDLS, CDR2 YYNGEE. V shed 0 bases and J 2 bases; nucleotides not matched to a gene: 3. The CDR3 DNA follows: TGTGCCAGCAGCGTAGTTAGCGGGGGGTTCACAGATACGCAGTATTTT. Residues: CASSVVSGGFTDTQYF.

The chain couples TRBV20-1 to TRBJ2-3; weak D call: TRBD1 (6 bases). The CDR3 is 16 residues long. Per germline, CDR1 DFQATT and CDR2 SNEGSKA (reference sequence). Trimming pared 3 bases from V and 2 bases from J, leaving 18 bases between. The DNA for the CDR3 is TGCAGTGCTAGGGACCGGACAGCACCAGCCACAGATACGCAGTATTTT. Its protein is CSARDRTAPATDTQYF.

This chain uses TRBV9 with TRBJ2-2; 7 nucleotides line up with TRBD1. Germline V CDR1 and CDR2: SGDLS, YYNGEE. With 4 bases clipped from V and 4 bases from J, the junction kept 10 bases outside the gene matches. This CDR3 contains 16 residues. The DNA for the CDR3 is TGTGCCAGCAGCTTCCACAGGGGAAAGGCCACCGGGGAGCTGTTTTTT. It yields the protein CASSFHRGKATGELFF.